A selection of T cell receptor beta chains follows, all from one sample in a study of shared clonotypes between healthy human individuals. The method was immunoSEQ multiplex PCR; TCRdb's version includes in-frame clones alone and lacks a portion of them. The sample contains some 2,500,000 clones, roughly 90% of which appear only once. Sequencing input: naive CD4+ T cells from PBMCs. These TCRs come from a man aged 18 to 29 in good health. Some clones in this sample may be carry-over from other donors' samples. Both conserved end residues are trimmed from each CDR3.

j_call v_call cdr3_aa
TRBJ2-7 TRBV5-6 ASSLIAGASRGYEEQY
TRBJ1-4 TRBV7-9 ASSPGPGQANEKLF
TRBJ2-2 TRBV5-8 ASSLSSTSGSRNTGELF
TRBJ1-2 TRBV27 ASSLRLGFGYT
. TRBV2 ASLRDLVYEQY
TRBJ2-7 TRBV5-1 ASSWDTSSSYEQY
TRBJ2-1 TRBV5-1 ASSLEASGSWQF
TRBJ2-6 TRBV9 ASGPSSGANVLT
TRBJ2-7 TRBV7-9 ASSSQGRRPDEQY
TRBJ2-6 TRBV5-1 ASSLSGSSGANVLT
TRBJ2-7 TRBV6-5 ASSYRDRSSYEQY
TRBJ2-7 TRBV7-8 ASSLVGHFYEQY
TRBJ2-6 TRBV6-6 ASSRSSGANVLT
TRBJ2-1 TRBV6-6 ASIRREQGFNEQF
TRBJ2-2 TRBV5-6 ASSLDRSGEDGELF
TRBJ2-7 TRBV15 ATSRDRTGQVEY
TRBJ2-1 TRBV9 ASSTPHPYNEQF
TRBJ1-2 TRBV28 ASKGGGNPGSGYT
TRBJ1-2 TRBV6-6 ASSSMLNYGYT
TRBJ2-1 TRBV28 ASSPGLPRGDEQF
TRBJ2-2 TRBV28 ATRRIWTGELF
TRBJ1-4 TRBV27 ASSLSHRGRFEEKLF
TRBJ1-4 TRBV6-6 ASRPTVLSEKLF